Below are 9 T cell receptor beta chains sequenced from a single sample in a study of T-cell memory formation after mild COVID-19. MiXCR was run by TCRdb on the 5' RACE reads, yielding one entry per CDR3 protein. The sample lists hundreds of thousands of distinct CDR3 sequences, 15% to 20% seen once, with about 12% in the top ten. The sequenced sample was PBMCs or a T cell subset sorted from them (not recorded which). Source of these receptors: an adult woman who had mild COVID-19 (a few samples of this study predate the infection). Cell type and time point are not known.

V usage is TRBV12-3 or TRBV12-4 and J usage is TRBJ2-1; perhaps TRBD1 as D (6 bases). The CDR3 is made up of 16 amino acids. Between the trimmed V and J ends, which lost 5 bases and 3 bases, there was a span of 17 bases. Here the CDR3 DNA reads TGTGCCAGCAGTCACTTAGGGGGTCCAAACTACAATGAGCAGTTCTTC. Residues: CASSHLGGPNYNEQFF.

This clonotype was observed a handful of times. This chain joins TRBV13 and TRBJ2-3; D remains unclear. V was pared by 5 bases and J by 4 bases, with 13 bases between. CDR1 is PRHDT and CDR2 is FYEKMQ in the germline V gene (reference sequence). This CDR3 is built from 14 residues. CDR3 DNA sequence: TGTGCCAGCAGCCCATCCAGAGAGGCAGATACGCAGTATTTT. It specifies CASSPSREADTQYF.

This clonotype has more than one count but fewer than ten. This chain's CDR3 is CASSKTGRDEKLFF. CDR3 nucleotide sequence: TGTGCCAGCAGCAAAACAGGGAGGGATGAAAAACTGTTTTTT. The chain recombines TRBV7-6 with TRBJ1-4; possible D gene TRBD1, 6 bases. V gave up 5 bases and J gave up 6 bases, with 13 bases separating them. The CDR3 is 14 residues long. Germline V gives CDR1 SGHVS, CDR2 FNYEAQ.

Only a few counts were recorded for this clonotype. The J gene is TRBJ1-1, the V gene TRBV7-9, with no clear D. V lost 5 bases and J lost 0, with 13 bases in between. The length of the CDR3 is 15 residues. The germline V gene encodes CDR1 SEHNR and CDR2 FQNEAQ (reference sequence). The CDR3 sequence is CASSPQAAMNTEAFF. CDR3 nucleotides: TGTGCCAGCAGCCCTCAGGCAGCAATGAACACTGAAGCTTTCTTT.

The genes are TRBV5-1 and TRBJ2-3; 8 nucleotides match TRBD2. Germline V CDR1 and CDR2: SGHRS, YFSETQ. The ends lost 5 bases at V and 4 bases at J; junction bases unmatched: 9. This CDR3 is 15 amino acids long. CDR3 sequence reads: CASRMAGGFADTQYF. The DNA for the CDR3 is TGCGCCAGCAGGATGGCGGGAGGATTCGCAGATACGCAGTATTTT.

The genes are TRBV19 and TRBJ2-2, with D unresolved. With 8 bases removed from V and 4 bases from J, the gap between germline ends came to 8 bases. The CDR3 totals 12 residues. The V gene's germline CDR1 is LNHDA and CDR2 SQIVND (reference sequence). For the CDR3, the DNA is TGTGCCAGTTGGGGTATCACCGGGGAGCTGTTTTTT. Its translation is CASWGITGELFF.

The sample holds a few counts of this clonotype. The chain couples TRBV29-1 to TRBJ1-2; D is perhaps TRBD1 (5 bases). This CDR3 is 10 amino acids long. CDR1 and CDR2 (germline): SQVTM, ANQGSEA. The CDR3 here is CGTSDESYTF. The CDR3 nucleotides are TGCGGGACCTCGGACGAAAGCTACACCTTC.

This clonotype has only a few counts. The chain couples TRBV9 to TRBJ1-2; D remains ambiguous. The CDR3 is 14 residues long. The germline CDR1 and CDR2 sequences are SGDLS and YYNGEE. V was clipped by 4 bases and J by 4 bases, with 14 bases between them. Written as DNA, the CDR3 is TGTGCCAGCAGCCCGCGAACGATTGGCTATGGCTACACCTTC. This translates into CASSPRTIGYGYTF.

This clonotype was found a few times. The V and J genes are TRBV5-1 and TRBJ2-6; no clear D. Germline V gives CDR1 SGHRS, CDR2 YFSETQ. The CDR3 has 15 residues. Trimming shortened V by 3 bases and J by 2 bases, and 9 bases separated the two germline ends. The CDR3 DNA is TGCGCCAGCAGCTCCGTTGGGGCTGGGGCCAACGTCCTGACTTTC. Its translation is CASSSVGAGANVLTF.